This T cell receptor (beta chain) is drawn from a study of post-analysis software for immune sequencing data. Study-level findings and limits: TRBV segments more frequent in patients than in controls numbered several and included TRBV5-6, TRBV5-1 and TRBV20-1.

This clonotype showed up just once. Its specificity is unknown. Germline V gene data show CDR1 as MNHNS and CDR2 as SASEGT. The CDR3 extends over 16 amino acids. cDNA libraries for TCR beta contained unique molecular identifiers. TCRdb reprocessed the PCR reads with MiXCR, giving one entry per CDR3 protein. The sample includes 600,000 to 750,000 distinct CDR3 sequences, 59% seen only once; the top ten take 10% to 12%. The V call is TRBV6-1, the J call TRBJ2-7; 13 bases map to TRBD2. The J call is in doubt because the DNA end fits TRBJ2-5 better. This clonotype originated in a girl aged 2-10 years with multiple sclerosis. Sequences were obtained from blood. The CDR3: CASSRLAGGASETQYF. In DNA form, the CDR3 reads TGTGCCAGCAGTAGACTAGCGGGGGGTGCGAGCGAGACCCAGTACTTC.